The subject of this entry is one TCR delta chain. What it binds is unknown. The sample carries other DNA sequences with the same CDR3. Germline assignment: CDR1 TSWWSYY and CDR2 QGS. Trimming took 4 bases from V and 0 from J; bases not matched to a gene: 21. This CDR3 has 21 amino acids. RNA was extracted from the cells and then reverse transcribed. Pooled V-gene forward primers with one constant-region reverse primer generated the CDR3 amplicons by multiplex PCR. TCRdb re-called the multiplex PCR reads via CATT. This sample carries about 75,000 delta-chain clones, around 32% of them seen once, and the ten largest clones take roughly 0.25%. The entry originates in a study of Vδ1+ human thymocytes. Overall study findings and caveats: Many TRG clonotypes were shared between donors; TRD repertoires were essentially private. Thymic TRG and TRD repertoires appeared highly polyclonal. Thymic delta-chain repertoires held around 20% Vdelta2 sequences and few Vdelta3, despite high sort purity.

After alphabeta T cell depletion, CD3+ Vdelta1+ Vdelta2- thymocytes were sorted. Specimen: Vdelta1+ gamma-delta thymocytes from the thymus. Subset here: FACS-sorted CD3+ TCRalphabeta- TCRVdelta1+ TCRVdelta2- thymocytes. This rearrangement joins TRDV1 to TRDJ1; 9 nucleotides match TRDD3. The sequence was obtained from a boy in the first two years of life who had congenital heart surgery. The CDR3 bases are TGTGCTCTTGGGGGGGACGCGCTGGGGGATCTCAGGACAACAAACACCGATAAACTCATCTTT. It is translated as CALGGDALGDLRTTNTDKLIF.